The text below deals with one TCR beta chain. The data were obtained in a study of response to subunit inactivated influenza vaccine. TCRdb re-derived calls from the RT-PCR reads in MiXCR, one entry per CDR3 protein. The sample has some 500,000 distinct CDR3 sequences, about 15% seen once; the top ten hold less than 4%. V shed 4 bases and J 3 bases; nucleotides not matched to a gene: 8. This CDR3 has 16 amino acids. From germline, CDR1 is LNHDA and CDR2 SQIVND (reference sequence). V usage is TRBV19 and J usage is TRBJ1-5; 8 bases agree with TRBD1. The material was CD4+ T cells sorted from PBMCs, obtained around 25 months after vaccination. The receptor comes from a man between 50 and 69 years old who received an inactivated influenza vaccine. The CDR3 reads CASSRSGTGYNQPQHF. CDR3 DNA sequence: TGTGCCAGTAGTAGATCGGGGACAGGATACAATCAGCCCCAGCATTTT.